This T cell receptor beta chain was observed in a study of blood T cell repertoires in COVID-19. The length of the CDR3 is 12 residues. Trimming pared 6 bases from V and 5 bases from J, leaving 10 bases between. The V gene's germline CDR1 is MNHEY and CDR2 SVGAGI. Per the original methods: How many nucleated cells were present was estimated from reference gene primer amplification. Profiling relied on immunoSEQ multiplex PCR, and the TCRdb table lists in-frame clones only, not all of them. From that table come the V and J calls and clone size; the DNA was used to work out D and trimming. The table shows 250,000 to 300,000 clones, with over 65% occurring only once.

This sequence joins TRBV6-5 and TRBJ2-5, with D perhaps matching TRBD1 (5 bases). The source is a man between 60 and 70 years old who had recovered from COVID-19. The sample was peripheral blood. CDR3 coding DNA: TGTGCCAGCAGCTCAGGGCTGGAGACCCAGTACTTC. Translated, it gives CASSSGLETQYF.